The present T cell receptor beta chain was sequenced within a study of shared clonotypes between healthy human individuals. Study outcomes and limitations: Generation probabilities of non-shared clonotypes were lower (relative to those shared by all four donors). The study drew on few donors, limiting represented genetic and exposure-history diversity.

It was 200 to 250 ng DNA, 30,000 or so T cell genomes, that sorted-subset replicate PCRs used. Sequencing was performed with immunoSEQ multiplex PCR; in TCRdb, only in-frame clones are kept and a portion is missing. The repertoire includes approximately 650,000 clones, roughly 96% of them detected once, and about 0.11% sits in the top ten. In regard to this clone: Its target is unknown.

In the naive CD8 group, cells lacked CD45RO and were positively selected for CCR7, so terminally differentiated effector memory CD45RA+ cells were left out. The clonotype was recovered from a young woman in good health. The sequenced material came from naive CD8+ T cells sorted from blood.

The CDR3 spells CASKTGAYEQYF. In nucleotides, the CDR3 is TGTGCCAGCAAGACGGGGGCCTACGAGCAGTACTTC. The chain links TRBV6-5 to TRBJ2-7; the D gene is possibly TRBD2 (6 bases). The V gene's germline CDR1 is MNHEY and CDR2 SVGAGI. V was trimmed by 7 bases and J by 2 bases, leaving 9 bases between them. The CDR3 loop spans 12 amino acids.